These 14 T cell receptor beta chains share one sample of origin, sequenced in a study of radiotherapy plus CTLA-4 blockade in lung cancer (dated by TCRdb to between 2018 and 2020). The library relied on the immunoSEQ multiplex PCR assay. In TCRdb, the immuneACCESS table is reduced to in-frame sequences with V and J assigned. These tables do not hold every clone; where another copy was compared, an unresolved V gene accounts for under half, and the others remain unexplained. The sample records roughly 120,000 clones, more than 65% of which are singletons. About 5.2% of the sample is held by the ten biggest clonotypes. The starting material was peripheral blood, obtained from a patient treated with radiotherapy plus ipilimumab. These receptors were taken from a human donor with non-small cell lung cancer who had a partial response to radiotherapy plus ipilimumab.

The J gene is TRBJ1-4, the V gene TRBV5-1; 9 bases map to TRBD1. Germline CDR1 is SGHRS and CDR2 is YFSETQ. J was trimmed by 7 bases and V by 4 bases; bases with no gene match: 11. The CDR3 totals 16 residues. CDR3 nucleotides: TGCGCCAGCAGCCAGGGACAGGGTGTCCTTGCTGAAAAACTGTTTTTT. Its protein is CASSQGQGVLAEKLFF.

This rearrangement joins TRBV27 to TRBJ2-7; possible D gene TRBD2, 7 bases. The CDR3 has 17 amino acids. The V end lost 3 bases, the J end lost 4 bases, and 22 bases lay between the germline ends. Germline V gene data show CDR1 as MNHEY and CDR2 as SMNVEV (reference sequence). The CDR3 bases are TGTGCCAGCAGTTTGTCGGTGGGAGCGGGACAAACTTACGAGCAGTACTTC. This sequence encodes CASSLSVGAGQTYEQYF.

This chain joins TRBV6-5 and TRBJ2-7; 7 bases fit TRBD2. Germline V CDR1 and CDR2: MNHEY, SVGAGI. The CDR3 spans 15 residues. With 3 bases clipped from V and 4 bases from J, the junction kept 9 bases outside the gene matches. The CDR3 reads CASSYKSWREYEQYV. DNA of the CDR3: TGTGCCAGCAGTTATAAGTCTTGGCGGGAGTACGAGCAGTACGTC.

The chain recombines TRBV7-9 with TRBJ2-7, with unresolved D. V lost 4 bases to trimming and J lost 2 bases, with 18 bases between them. The CDR3 is made up of 16 amino acids. In germline, CDR1 is SEHNR, CDR2 FQNEAQ (reference sequence). Here the CDR3 reads CASSSPGSKAPYEQYF. The CDR3 DNA reads as TGTGCCAGCAGCTCACCCGGATCCAAAGCGCCCTACGAGCAGTACTTC.

This clone was observed once. The rearrangement links TRBV4-3 to TRBJ1-4; perhaps TRBD1 as D (5 bases). The length of the CDR3 is 15 residues. The germline V gene encodes CDR1 LGHNA and CDR2 YSLEER. V was pared by 0 bases and J by 7 bases, with 12 bases between. CDR3 loop: CASSQDGQGGEKLFF. CDR3 bases: TGCGCCAGCAGCCAAGATGGGCAGGGTGGTGAAAAACTGTTTTTT.

The CDR3 here is CASSQARTIHNEQFF. The CDR3 DNA is TGCGCCAGCAGCCAAGCTCGGACTATCCACAATGAGCAGTTCTTC. The chain combines TRBV4-1 with TRBJ2-1, with D maybe TRBD2 (6 bases). The CDR3 has 15 residues. Trimming shortened V by 1 base and J by 5 bases, and 12 bases separated the two germline ends. Germline values: CDR1 MGHRA, CDR2 YSYEKL.

The chain uses TRBV6-5 and TRBJ1-3; 8 nucleotides match TRBD1. Germline V gene data show CDR1 as MNHEY and CDR2 as SVGAGI. The CDR3 loop spans 15 amino acids. J was trimmed by 1 base and V by 6 bases; bases with no gene match: 5. CDR3 DNA: TGTGCCAGCAGATTCAGGGGGCCTTCTGGAAACACCATATATTTT. Its translation is CASRFRGPSGNTIYF.

This sequence joins TRBV11-2 and TRBJ1-3; D gene uncertain. V dropped 8 bases and J dropped 9 bases, with 17 bases sitting between them. The CDR3 is made up of 13 amino acids. CDR1 is SGHAT and CDR2 is FQNNGV in the germline V gene. The CDR3 reads CASSILGGITIYF. In DNA, the CDR3 is TGTGCCAGCTCCATATTGGGCGGGATCACCATATATTTT. Full variable domain (outside the CDR3, taken from reference TRBV11-2 and TRBJ1-3): EAGVAQSPRYKIIEKRQSVAFWCNPISGHATLYWYQQILGQGPKLLIQFQNNGVVDDSQLPKDRFSAERLKGVDSTLKIQPAKLEDSAVYLCASSILGGITIYFGEGSWLTVV.

The chain combines TRBV19 with TRBJ1-1; 7 bases map to TRBD1. The CDR3 has 16 residues. Germline CDR1 LNHDA, CDR2 SQIVND (reference sequence). The V gene end was trimmed by 7 bases and the J gene end by 4 bases; junction bases not matched to a gene: 15. CDR3 in amino acids: CASTFTGASQGTEAFF. DNA for the CDR3: TGTGCCAGTACTTTCACAGGGGCGTCGCAGGGCACTGAAGCTTTCTTT.

The gene calls are TRBV5-1 and TRBJ1-3; TRBD1 might be the D (6 bases). Trimming took 1 base from V and 12 from J, leaving 26 bases between them. CDR1 and CDR2 from the germline V gene are SGHRS and YFSETQ. The CDR3 covers 17 residues. The CDR3 loop is CASSLPDSRALWKHIYF. The CDR3 DNA reads TGCGCCAGCAGCTTGCCGGACAGTAGAGCTCTCTGGAAACACATATATTTT. Using reference TRBV5-1 and TRBJ1-3 for the parts outside the CDR3, the full variable domain is KAGVTQTPRYLIKTRGQQVTLSCSPISGHRSVSWYQQTPGQGLQFLFEYFSETQRNKGNFPGRFSGRQFSNSRSEMNVSTLELGDSALYLCASSLPDSRALWKHIYFGEGSWLTVV.

The table lists this clone with a count of one. Distinct nucleotide sequences in the sample also encode this CDR3. As DNA, the CDR3 is TGTGCCAGCAGCCCGGGACTGGGACAGAACATTCAGTACTTC. Translated, it gives CASSPGLGQNIQYF. V gene TRBV4-2 combines with J gene TRBJ2-4; D perhaps matches TRBD1 (7 bases). V lost 4 bases to trimming and J lost 7 bases, with 14 bases between them. This CDR3 region has 14 residues. Looked up from germline, CDR1 is LGHNA and CDR2 is YNFKEQ.

V and J are TRBV4-2 and TRBJ2-3, with 13 nucleotides matching TRBD2. Germline CDR1 LGHNA, CDR2 YNFKEQ. J gave up 3 bases and V 1 base, and 7 bases lay outside the gene matches. This CDR3 region has 18 residues. CDR3 loop: CASSQVWTSGSGTDTQYF. CDR3 coding DNA: TGTGCCAGCAGCCAAGTTTGGACTAGCGGGAGTGGAACAGATACGCAGTATTTT.

The chain employs TRBV19 and TRBJ2-7, with a possible D match to TRBD1 (5 bases). The germline V and J ends were trimmed by 1 base and 2 bases, with 12 bases remaining between them. This CDR3 is built from 15 residues. Germline V lookup: CDR1 LNHDA, CDR2 SQIVND (reference sequence). The CDR3 nucleotides are TGTGCCAGTAGTATAGGGGCAGGGATGACCTACGAGCAGTACGTC. Its translation: CASSIGAGMTYEQYV.

The CDR3 DNA reads TGTGCCAGCAGTGATTCACACGATGAGCAGTTCTTC. Its protein is CASSDSHDEQFF. The chain links TRBV2 to TRBJ2-1; D uncertain. This CDR3 is built from 12 residues. Germline V gene data show CDR1 as SNHLY and CDR2 as FYNNEI. V dropped 3 bases and J dropped 8 bases, with 8 bases sitting between them.